What follows are 4 T cell receptor beta chains derived from one specimen sequenced in a study of shared T cell receptors in the human thymus. The assay was immunoSEQ multiplex PCR, and TCRdb's table has in-frame clones only and misses some. In the table there are over 650,000 clones, more than 70% of which are singletons. These data were also reused for a study on human thymus T cells.

Sequenced input: thymocytes. All receptors come from a boy younger than two with a congenital heart defect.

The chain employs TRBV5-1 and TRBJ2-5; D is possibly TRBD2 (5 bases). Germline CDR1 is SGHRS and CDR2 is YFSETQ. The CDR3 runs to 13 residues. V was clipped by 0 bases and J by 2 bases, with 5 bases between them. The CDR3 DNA reads as TGCGCCAGCAGCTTGGGGACTCAAGAGACCCAGTACTTC. Residues: CASSLGTQETQYF.

The J gene is TRBJ2-5, the V gene TRBV30; 15 bases line up with TRBD2. The closer fit of TRBJ2-7 to the DNA end suggests the J call may be wrong. Germline assignment: CDR1 GTSNPN and CDR2 SVGIG (reference sequence). The CDR3 totals 16 residues. The CDR3 loop reads CAWGGTSGRNQYEQYF. CDR3 DNA sequence: TGTGCCTGGGGAGGGACTAGCGGGAGGAACCAATACGAGCAGTACTTC.

J is TRBJ2-7 and V is TRBV15; 8 nucleotides match TRBD1. The CDR3 runs 15 residues. Per germline, CDR1 LNHNV and CDR2 YYDKDF (reference sequence). V shed 4 bases and J 3 bases; nucleotides not matched to a gene: 8. The CDR3 region has the DNA TGTGCCACCAGCAACCCCCGGGACAGGATCTACGAGCAGTACTTC. This codes for CATSNPRDRIYEQYF.

The rearrangement uses TRBV27 and TRBJ2-7, with D perhaps matching TRBD2 (6 bases). V gave up 10 bases and J gave up 2 bases, with 18 bases separating them. The CDR3 covers 14 residues. Per germline, CDR1 MNHEY and CDR2 SMNVEV (reference sequence). The CDR3 DNA is TGTGCCATCGGGGCGGGACGGAGGCCCTACGAGCAGTACTTC. Protein sequence: CAIGAGRRPYEQYF.